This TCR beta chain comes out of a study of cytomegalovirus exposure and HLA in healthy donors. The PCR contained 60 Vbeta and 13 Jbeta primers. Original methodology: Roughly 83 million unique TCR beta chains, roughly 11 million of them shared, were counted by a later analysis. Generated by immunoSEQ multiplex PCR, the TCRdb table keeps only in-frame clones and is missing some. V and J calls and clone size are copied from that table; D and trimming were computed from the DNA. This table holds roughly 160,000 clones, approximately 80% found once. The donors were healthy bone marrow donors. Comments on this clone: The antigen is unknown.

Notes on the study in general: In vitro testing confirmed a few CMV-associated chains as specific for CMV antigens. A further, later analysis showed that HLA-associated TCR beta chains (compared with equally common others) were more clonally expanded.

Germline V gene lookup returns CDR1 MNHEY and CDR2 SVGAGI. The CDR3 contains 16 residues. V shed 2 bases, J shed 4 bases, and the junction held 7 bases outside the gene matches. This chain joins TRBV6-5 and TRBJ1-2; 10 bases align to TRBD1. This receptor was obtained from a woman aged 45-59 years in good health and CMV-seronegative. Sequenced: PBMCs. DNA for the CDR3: TGTGCCAGCAGTTACATTCGGACAGGGGGAGCCTATGGCTACACCTTC. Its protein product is CASSYIRTGGAYGYTF.